These 31 T cell receptor beta chains were sequenced from one sample in a study of memory CD4+ T cells and cytomegalovirus serostatus. Method: immunoSEQ multiplex PCR; TCRdb's copy keeps in-frame clones and lacks some. The sample lists some 44,000 clones; under 80% were seen once. Single viable CD3+CD4+CD8-CD45RO+ cells were sorted as the memory CD4+ T cells. Sequenced material: memory CD4+ T cells from blood. These receptor sequences come from an adult in good health and CMV-seronegative.

This chain joins TRBV7-6 and TRBJ1-1, with D perhaps TRBD1 (5 bases). V was trimmed by 1 base and J by 7 bases, leaving 10 bases between them. Germline V lookup: CDR1 SGHVS, CDR2 FNYEAQ. The CDR3 is made up of 13 amino acids. CDR3 in amino acids: CASSLGPRVEAFF. The CDR3 DNA is TGTGCCAGCAGCTTAGGGCCCAGGGTTGAAGCTTTCTTT. The variable domain in full, completed from reference TRBV7-6 and TRBJ1-1, reads GAGVSQSPRYKVTKRGQDVALRCDPISGHVSLYWYRQALGQGPEFLTYFNYEAQQDKSGLPNDRFSAERPEGSISTLTIQRTEQRDSAMYRCASSLGPRVEAFFGQGTRLTVV.

This chain connects TRBV2 to TRBJ1-4, with 7 nucleotides matching TRBD1. The CDR3 has 16 residues. The junction had 7 bases not matched to a gene; V was cut back by 2 bases and J by 4 bases. In germline, CDR1 is SNHLY, CDR2 FYNNEI. The DNA for the CDR3 is TGTGCCAGCAGTGAAAGGGGGGACAGAGATAATGAAAAACTGTTTTTT. This codes for CASSERGDRDNEKLFF.

This chain links TRBV29-1 with TRBJ1-1, with TRBD1 identical over 10 bases. V dropped 1 base and J dropped 7; count of bases not matched to a gene: 6. Germline V gene lookup returns CDR1 SQVTM and CDR2 ANQGSEA. The CDR3 spans 14 residues. CDR3 in DNA: TGCAGCGTTGAAGCCGGGACAGGGGCCAATGAAGCTTTCTTT. Its translation: CSVEAGTGANEAFF.

This sequence joins TRBV19 and TRBJ1-1; D gene uncertain. V was trimmed by 6 bases and J by 3 bases, leaving 14 bases between them. The germline gives CDR1 LNHDA, CDR2 SQIVND (reference sequence). The CDR3 totals 14 residues. The DNA for the CDR3 is TGTGCCAGTAGCCCGGACGCCCGTTACACTGAAGCTTTCTTT. It yields the protein CASSPDARYTEAFF.

The rearrangement joins TRBV5-4 to TRBJ1-1; 7 positions agree with TRBD1. V trimming: 0 bases; J trimming: 2 bases; junction bases outside the gene matches: 1. There are 14 residues in the CDR3. Germline lookup yields CDR1 SGHNT and CDR2 YYREEE (reference sequence). The CDR3 DNA sequence: TGTGCCAGCAGCTTGGACAGGGGAAACACTGAAGCTTTCTTT. Its translation: CASSLDRGNTEAFF.

This rearrangement joins TRBV6-5 to TRBJ1-1, with a possible D match to TRBD1 (5 bases). The CDR3 spans 16 residues. The V gene's germline CDR1 is MNHEY and CDR2 SVGAGI. V lost 3 bases and J 2 bases, leaving 16 bases between the germline ends. Here the CDR3 DNA reads TGTGCCAGCAGTTATGAGGGGCCCATGGGCAACACTGAAGCTTTCTTT. It encodes CASSYEGPMGNTEAFF.

This clone has only one observation. At one of its ends the junction is not consistent with the germline gene, which may arise from a read error. The gene calls are TRBV7-7 and TRBJ1-1; the D gene is possibly TRBD1 (6 bases). The CDR3 extends over 17 amino acids. From germline, CDR1 is SSHAT and CDR2 FNYEAQ (reference sequence). CDR3 protein: CASSLEAGGMMNTEAFF. Here the CDR3 DNA reads TGTGCTAGCAGCTTAGAGGCTGGGGGCATGATGAACACTGAAGCTTTCTTT.

The V gene is TRBV7-9, the J gene TRBJ1-4, with D tentatively TRBD1 (6 bases). The CDR3 extends over 14 amino acids. With 3 bases removed from V and 7 bases from J, the gap between germline ends came to 12 bases. Per the germline V gene, CDR1 is SEHNR and CDR2 is FQNEAQ (reference sequence). CDR3 coding DNA: TGTGCCAGCAGCTTGCAGGGGAAGGGTGAAAAACTGTTTTTT. Translation gives CASSLQGKGEKLFF. The full variable domain, with the rest looked up from reference TRBV7-9 and TRBJ1-4, is DTGVSQNPRHKITKRGQNVTFRCDPISEHNRLYWYRQTLGQGPEFLTYFQNEAQLEKSRLLSDRFSAERPKGSFSTLEIQRTEQGDSAMYLCASSLQGKGEKLFFGSGTQLSVL.

This clone was seen a handful of times. The DNA of the CDR3 is TGTGCCAGCAGTTACCAGGCGGGGGACACTGAAGCTTTCTTT. This translates into CASSYQAGDTEAFF. The chain recombines TRBV6-6 with TRBJ1-1; D may be TRBD1 (5 bases). The germline V gene has CDR1 MNHNY and CDR2 SVGAGI (reference sequence). The V end lost 2 bases, the J end lost 3 bases, and 10 bases lay between the germline ends. CDR3 length equals 14 residues.

This chain joins TRBV29-1 and TRBJ2-7; a weak D match, TRBD1 (5 bases). V lost 7 bases, J lost 0 bases, and 16 bases lay in between. CDR1 and CDR2 (germline): SQVTM, ANQGSEA. This CDR3 contains 14 residues. This CDR3 reads CSASTDSSSYEQYF. Here the CDR3 DNA reads TGCAGCGCCTCGACAGACTCAAGCTCCTACGAGCAGTACTTC.

This chain connects TRBV7-2 to TRBJ1-2, with 11 bases matching TRBD1. The J segment lost 4 bases and the V segment lost 6 bases, leaving 1 base of the junction unmatched. The CDR3 extends over 13 amino acids. CDR1 is SGHTA and CDR2 is FQGNSA in the germline V gene. CDR3 DNA: TGTGCCAGCAGGGGACAGGGGGGCTATGGCTACACCTTC. Its translation: CASRGQGGYGYTF.

This chain uses TRBV9 with TRBJ2-7, with TRBD1 identical over 9 bases. This CDR3 is 14 amino acids long. CDR1 is SGDLS, CDR2 YYNGEE, per germline. The V segment lost 3 bases and the J segment 6 bases; nucleotides outside the gene matches: 7. CDR3 nucleotides: TGTGCCAGCAGCGATGGGACAGGGTGGGGCGAGCAGTACTTC. Protein sequence: CASSDGTGWGEQYF.

The rearrangement joins TRBV15 to TRBJ1-2; D is possibly TRBD1 (5 bases). This CDR3 has 12 residues. Germline lookup yields CDR1 LNHNV and CDR2 YYDKDF (reference sequence). The V end was cut by 2 bases, the J end by 8 bases, with 9 bases between. CDR3 sequence: CATSRLGQGYTF. CDR3 nucleotide sequence: TGTGCCACCAGCAGATTAGGACAAGGCTACACCTTC.

As DNA, the CDR3 is TGCAGCGCTGGAGGTGGGGGGGCCTACAATGAGCAGTTCTTC. Translating it yields CSAGGGGAYNEQFF. The chain uses TRBV29-1 and TRBJ2-1; TRBD2 matches 7 bases. CDR1 and CDR2 (germline): SQVTM, ANQGSEA. The CDR3 is made up of 14 amino acids. The V and J ends lost 7 bases and 2 bases, in that order; junction bases with no gene match: 8.

This clone was seen just once. This chain connects TRBV29-1 to TRBJ2-7, with D tentatively TRBD1 or TRBD2 (7 bases each). Germline V gene sequence: CDR1 SQVTM, CDR2 ANQGSEA. V shed 2 bases and J shed 2 bases, with 25 bases lying between them. The CDR3 extends over 18 amino acids. The CDR3: CSVELEGATGGRPYEQYF. In DNA, the CDR3 is TGCAGCGTTGAACTGGAGGGGGCCACAGGCGGGAGACCCTACGAGCAGTACTTC.

The V and J genes are TRBV29-1 and TRBJ2-5; TRBD1 agrees at 7 bases. Unmatched junction bases numbered 5, after V lost 3 bases and J lost 1 base. Germline V gives CDR1 SQVTM, CDR2 ANQGSEA. The CDR3 has 14 amino acids. The CDR3 nucleotides read TGCAGCGTTGATGACAGGGCTCCCCAAGAGACCCAGTACTTC. It encodes CSVDDRAPQETQYF.

This clone has just a few counts. CDR3 nucleotide sequence: TGTGCCAGCAGCAGAGGCGCAGGGGCGGGCGGCTACACCTTC. Translation: CASSRGAGAGGYTF. This chain links TRBV7-2 with TRBJ1-2, with a tentative D call TRBD1 (6 bases). Trimming removed 5 bases at V and 8 bases at J, with 18 bases between. This CDR3 contains 14 residues. Looked up from germline, CDR1 is SGHTA and CDR2 is FQGNSA. Combining the CDR3 with reference TRBV7-2 and TRBJ1-2 gives the whole variable domain GAGVSQSPSNKVTEKGKDVELRCDPISGHTALYWYRQSLGQGLEFLIYFQGNSAPDKSGLPSDRFSAERTGGSVSTLTIQRTQQEDSAVYLCASSRGAGAGGYTFGSGTRLTVV.

This clone was detected once. The V call is TRBV7-2, the J call TRBJ2-1; D is undetermined. The length of the CDR3 is 14 residues. Germline CDR1 SGHTA, CDR2 FQGNSA. Trimming stripped 1 base from V and 6 bases from J, with 10 bases between. CDR3 sequence: CASSLDPFANEQFF. CDR3 DNA sequence: TGTGCCAGCAGCTTAGATCCCTTCGCCAATGAGCAGTTCTTC.

The chain joins TRBV29-1 to TRBJ2-3; D remains unclear. Germline-derived CDR1 and CDR2 are SQVTM and ANQGSEA. Trimming left V 0 bases short and J 5 bases short, with 3 bases between. The CDR3 spans 11 residues. The chain's CDR3 is CSVEERDTQYF. CDR3 coding DNA: TGCAGCGTTGAAGAAAGAGATACGCAGTATTTT.

The chain joins TRBV18 to TRBJ2-4; TRBD1 matches at 9 bases. Germline CDR1 KGHSH, CDR2 LQKENI. The CDR3 totals 16 residues. The V segment lost 3 bases and the J segment 5 bases; nucleotides outside the gene matches: 8. The CDR3: CASSPRGQGEENIQYF. The CDR3 nucleotides are TGTGCCAGCTCACCGCGGGGACAGGGAGAGGAAAACATTCAGTACTTC.

The rearrangement links TRBV30 to TRBJ2-3, with TRBD1 matching 10 bases. V was pared by 2 bases and J by 3 bases, with 8 bases of the junction left unmatched. The CDR3 is 16 amino acids. From germline, CDR1 is GTSNPN and CDR2 SVGIG (reference sequence). This chain's CDR3 is CAWSHGDRGGTDTQYF. The CDR3 DNA reads TGTGCCTGGAGTCACGGGGACAGGGGAGGGACAGATACGCAGTATTTT.

This clone was recorded a few times. The gene calls are TRBV9 and TRBJ2-2; weak D call: TRBD2 (5 bases). CDR1 SGDLS and CDR2 YYNGEE come from the germline V gene. The CDR3 totals 16 residues. Trimming shortened V by 0 bases and J by 5 bases, and 14 bases separated the two germline ends. The CDR3 nucleotides read TGTGCCAGCAGCGTAGTCCCGGACTCTGGGACCGGGGAGCTGTTTTTT. Translated, it gives CASSVVPDSGTGELFF.

The V gene is TRBV6-1, the J gene TRBJ2-7; D gene uncertain. V was clipped by 3 bases and J by 7 bases, with 13 bases between them. Germline loops: CDR1 MNHNS, CDR2 SASEGT. CDR3 length: 13 residues. CDR3 protein: CASSDLYLGEQYF. The CDR3 nucleotides read TGTGCCAGCAGTGATTTGTATCTAGGGGAGCAGTACTTC.

The rearrangement uses TRBV13 and TRBJ1-2, with unresolved D. The CDR3 loop spans 12 amino acids. Germline CDR1 PRHDT, CDR2 FYEKMQ (reference sequence). Trimming stripped 1 base from V and 13 bases from J, with 13 bases between. The CDR3 sequence is CASSLDNRVSTF. The CDR3 coding sequence is TGTGCCAGCAGCTTAGACAACAGAGTATCCACCTTC.

This clone was observed once. The chain carries TRBV5-1 and TRBJ2-3; 11 nucleotides match TRBD2. Looked up from germline, CDR1 is SGHRS and CDR2 is YFSETQ. The junction had 9 bases not matched to a gene; V was cut back by 2 bases and J by 4 bases. The CDR3 contains 17 residues. The chain's CDR3 is CASSLPSGGSYADTQYF. The CDR3 region has the DNA TGCGCCAGCAGCTTACCTAGCGGGGGGTCATACGCAGATACGCAGTATTTT.

The genes are TRBV2 and TRBJ1-1, with a possible D match to TRBD1 (6 bases). Trimming took 6 bases from V and 5 from J, leaving 16 bases between them. Germline values: CDR1 SNHLY, CDR2 FYNNEI. The CDR3 totals 14 residues. DNA for the CDR3: TGTGCCAGCAGGGAACAGGGTGGGCGGACTGAAGCTTTCTTT. Its protein product is CASREQGGRTEAFF.

V gene TRBV4-3 combines with J gene TRBJ1-3; tentatively, D is TRBD1 (5 bases). V lost 6 bases to trimming and J lost 0 bases, with 9 bases between them. The CDR3 is made up of 14 amino acids. Germline V gene data show CDR1 as LGHNA and CDR2 as YSLEER. The DNA for the CDR3 is TGCGCCAGCAGGGAAGGGGACTCTGGAAACACCATATATTTT. As protein: CASREGDSGNTIYF.

The J gene is TRBJ2-3, the V gene TRBV9; D gene unclear. V gave up 1 base and J gave up 3 bases, with 6 bases separating them. Germline V lookup: CDR1 SGDLS, CDR2 YYNGEE. This CDR3 contains 13 residues. CDR3 region: CASSVRNTDTQYF. The CDR3, as DNA: TGTGCCAGCAGCGTACGGAATACAGATACGCAGTATTTT.

The chain combines TRBV11-2 with TRBJ2-1; D ambiguous. The CDR3 runs 15 residues. V lost 3 bases, J lost 1 base, and 10 bases lay in between. Germline loops: CDR1 SGHAT, CDR2 FQNNGV. CDR3 in amino acids: CASSFGVGSYNEQFF. DNA for the CDR3: TGTGCCAGCAGCTTTGGGGTCGGATCCTACAATGAGCAGTTCTTC.

V usage is TRBV7-2 and J usage is TRBJ2-1; perhaps TRBD1 as D (6 bases). CDR1 SGHTA and CDR2 FQGNSA come from the germline V gene. The germline V and J ends were trimmed by 5 bases and 3 bases, with 8 bases remaining between them. The CDR3 spans 13 residues. The CDR3 spells CASSLDSYNEQFF. CDR3 in DNA: TGTGCCAGCAGCCTGGACAGCTACAATGAGCAGTTCTTC.

The CDR3 protein is CASSFPGDRGQQGYGYTF. The DNA of the CDR3 is TGCGCCAGCAGCTTTCCAGGGGACAGGGGGCAACAGGGCTATGGCTACACCTTC. J is TRBJ1-2 and V is TRBV5-1; 12 positions agree with TRBD1. Trimming at V came to 2 bases and at J to 4 bases, leaving 12 bases not matched to a gene. Germline CDR1 reads SGHRS; CDR2 reads YFSETQ. The CDR3 length is 18 residues.